The 8 T cell receptor beta chains below were found in one sample sequenced in a study of human T cells and chemical hapten exposure (dated by TCRdb to the early 2020s). Library generation was performed with RACE. The data were produced on a NextSeq 500. In TCRdb, the public reads were trimmed at Q25 with fastp and aligned with MiXCR, with productive beta chains retained. CDR3 protein duplicates are merged, each entry listing the most common genes and DNA. This sample has roughly 100,000 distinct CDR3 sequences in its table, and roughly 8% of those were observed once. Of the sample, around 2.8% falls within the top ten clones. The sample's time point label is to be understood as: healthy volunteer bleed at 2 weeks. Total RNA was isolated from unfractionated whole blood collected in Tempus Blood RNA tubes. What was sequenced was whole blood. These receptors were collected from a female donor in good health. Some clones in this sample may be carry-over from other donors' samples.

This clonotype was observed at least ten times. V is TRBV20-1 and J is TRBJ1-2; 8 nucleotides line up with TRBD1. Germline V lookup: CDR1 DFQATT, CDR2 SNEGSKA (reference sequence). V shed 0 bases, J shed 6 bases, and the junction held 6 bases outside the gene matches. This CDR3 spans 14 amino acids. This CDR3 is CSARDLRQGNGYTF. In DNA, the CDR3 is TGCAGTGCTAGAGATCTGAGACAGGGGAATGGCTACACCTTC.

CDR3 loop: CASSQVGLAGGETQYF. The CDR3 coding sequence is TGTGCCAGCAGCCAAGTTGGGCTAGCGGGAGGCGAGACCCAGTACTTC. This chain uses TRBV4-2 with TRBJ2-5; 11 bases map to TRBD2. The V segment lost 1 base and the J segment 5 bases; nucleotides outside the gene matches: 6. Germline-derived CDR1 and CDR2 are LGHNA and YNFKEQ. This CDR3 spans 16 amino acids.

This clonotype was seen ten or more times. The chain recombines TRBV20-1 with TRBJ1-1, with D possibly TRBD1 on 6 matching bases. This CDR3 is 14 amino acids long. V was pared by 6 bases and J by 4 bases, with 18 bases between. Germline CDR1 DFQATT, CDR2 SNEGSKA (reference sequence). CDR3 in amino acids: CSAEDRKKGTEAFF. CDR3 DNA: TGCAGTGCCGAGGACAGAAAAAAGGGCACTGAAGCTTTCTTT.

The table lists this clonotype with many counts. The chain combines TRBV28 with TRBJ1-5; 7 bases are a match to TRBD1. The CDR3 totals 17 residues. J was trimmed by 2 bases and V by 3 bases; bases with no gene match: 10. Per germline, CDR1 MDHEN and CDR2 SYDVKM. This chain's CDR3 is CASSFSGTAGGNQPQHF. The CDR3, as DNA: TGTGCCAGCAGTTTTTCCGGGACAGCCGGGGGCAATCAGCCCCAGCATTTT.

The table lists this clonotype with many counts. The chain carries TRBV28 and TRBJ2-7; 8 bases line up with TRBD1. V trimming: 3 bases; J trimming: 4 bases; junction bases outside the gene matches: 8. This CDR3 contains 15 residues. Germline values: CDR1 MDHEN, CDR2 SYDVKM. CDR3 sequence reads: CASSFPQGALYEQYF. CDR3 sequence (DNA): TGTGCCAGCAGTTTCCCCCAGGGGGCCCTTTACGAGCAGTACTTC. Variable domain in full (rest from reference TRBV28 and TRBJ2-7): DVKVTQSSRYLVKRTGEKVFLECVQDMDHENMFWYRQDPGLGLRLIYFSYDVKMKEKGDIPEGYSVSREKKERFSLILESASTNQTSMYLCASSFPQGALYEQYFGPGTRLTVT.

This clonotype was seen repeatedly, ten times or more. The J gene is TRBJ2-2, the V gene TRBV25-1; D gene unclear. This CDR3 is built from 11 residues. Germline V gene sequence: CDR1 MGHDK, CDR2 SYGVNS. V was shortened by 8 bases and J by 6 bases, with 7 bases between the two germline ends. The chain's CDR3 is CASAEAGELFF. CDR3 sequence (DNA): TGTGCCAGCGCAGAGGCCGGGGAGCTGTTTTTT.

In its sample, this clonotype was seen a few times. The gene calls are TRBV7-9 and TRBJ1-2; D is undetermined. Germline-derived CDR1 and CDR2 are SEHNR and FQNEAQ (reference sequence). Trimming cost V 1 base and J 4 bases, with 13 bases left between them. The CDR3 loop spans 15 amino acids. CDR3 residues: CASSLDRELAYGYTF. The CDR3 DNA reads TGTGCCAGCAGCTTAGATCGGGAGTTAGCCTATGGCTACACCTTC.

There are many counts of this clonotype. The chain has TRBV2 and TRBJ1-5, with D perhaps TRBD1 (5 bases). The ends were cut back, 7 bases at V and 3 bases at J, with 16 bases in the middle. Germline values: CDR1 SNHLY, CDR2 FYNNEI. The CDR3 extends over 15 amino acids. CDR3 coding DNA: TGTGCCAGCAAGATGGGCAGGGTTGACAATCAGCCCCAGCATTTT. It encodes CASKMGRVDNQPQHF.